These T cell receptor beta chains were read from a single sample in a study of shared clonotypes between healthy human individuals. Method: immunoSEQ multiplex PCR; TCRdb's copy keeps in-frame clones and lacks some. The profile shows a few million clones, over 90% of them singletons. Input material: naive CD4+ T cells from PBMCs. These TCRs come from a man between 18 and 35 years old in good health. Some clones in this sample may be carry-over from other donors' samples. CDR3s include the opening cysteine and the closing phenylalanine or tryptophan. A D gene is named only where the DNA matches it firmly. Size is stated for part of the rows, as once, few or many counts, or as a class when the clone is expanded.

>TRBD1|TRBV18|TRBJ1-1|.
CASSLGQGLTEAFF
TGTGCCAGCTCACTAGGACAGGGATTGACTGAAGCTTTCTTT
>TRBD1|TRBV27|TRBJ1-5|.
CASSLLGDRDSNQPQHF
TGTGCCAGCAGTTTACTGGGGGACAGGGATAGCAATCAGCCCCAGCATTTT
>.|TRBV10-1|TRBJ2-7|.
CATKRRDSSYEQYF
TGCGCCACCAAACGGCGGGACAGCTCCTACGAGCAGTACTTC
>.|TRBV11-2|TRBJ2-7|.
CASSLAAIEQYF
TGTGCCAGCAGCTTAGCAGCTATCGAGCAGTACTTC
>.|TRBV19|TRBJ1-2|.
CASSIDRGHRANYGYTF
TGTGCCAGTAGTATAGATCGGGGGCACCGAGCTAACTATGGCTACACCTTC
>.|TRBV7-2|TRBJ1-5|.
CASSATGGVGQPQHF
TGTGCCAGCAGCGCGACGGGGGGCGTGGGTCAGCCCCAGCATTTT
>TRBD1|TRBV7-2|TRBJ1-5|.
CASSSIQGYSNQPQHF
TGTGCCAGCAGCTCAATACAGGGGTATAGCAATCAGCCCCAGCATTTT
>.|TRBV2|TRBJ2-1|.
CASTRLPPGGEQFF
TGTGCCAGCACCCGCCTCCCGCCAGGCGGTGAGCAGTTCTTC
>.|TRBV18|TRBJ1-4|.
CASSPRNPPEKLFF
TGTGCCAGCTCACCACGTAACCCACCTGAAAAACTGTTTTTT
>.|TRBV6-6|TRBJ1-5|.
CASSYRPGTNQPQHF
TGTGCCAGCAGTTACCGGCCAGGGACCAATCAGCCCCAGCATTTT
>.|TRBV6-5|TRBJ1-5|.
CASSQGGQPQHF
TGTGCCAGCAGCCAAGGAGGTCAGCCCCAGCATTTT
>TRBD1|TRBV19|TRBJ2-3|once
CASSSPGTGSTDTQYF
TGTGCCAGTAGCTCACCCGGGACAGGGAGCACAGATACGCAGTATTTT
>.|TRBV5-1|TRBJ2-3|.
CASSLGTATDTQYF
TGCGCCAGCAGCTTGGGAACCGCCACAGATACGCAGTATTTT
>.|TRBV5-8|TRBJ2-3|.
CASRRYRDTDTQYF
TGTGCCAGCAGAAGGTATAGGGACACAGATACGCAGTATTTT
>TRBD1|TRBV7-2|TRBJ1-5|.
CASSQDRVQPQHF
TGTGCCAGCAGCCAGGACAGGGTCCAGCCCCAGCATTTT
>TRBD2|TRBV6-1|TRBJ2-1|.
CASSEAGGRAFEQFF
TGTGCCAGCAGTGAAGCTGGCGGGAGGGCTTTTGAGCAGTTCTTC